This paragraph covers one T cell receptor beta chain sequence. The sample is drawn from a study of blood T cell repertoires in COVID-19. In the authors' workflow: Reference gene primer amplification yielded estimated nucleated cell counts. Here immunoSEQ multiplex PCR was the method, and the copy in TCRdb shows in-frame clones only, minus some. Clone size and V and J calls were adopted from that table, with D and trimming inferred from the DNA. The sample has nearly 60,000 clones; 85% to 90% are singletons. The TCR was taken from a man in his sixties with active COVID-19. The sequencing input was peripheral blood.

The CDR3 sequence is CASSSRFPGYGYTF. CDR3 DNA sequence: TGTGCCAGCAGTTCCCGATTCCCGGGGTATGGCTACACCTTC. V gene TRBV27 combines with J gene TRBJ1-2; D remains ambiguous. V lost 4 bases, J lost 5 bases, and 14 bases lay in between. CDR1 is MNHEY and CDR2 is SMNVEV in the germline V gene (reference sequence). This CDR3 has 14 residues.